One and the same sample provided the 14 T cell receptor beta chains below, sequenced in a study of CD8+ T cells in alopecia areata. Sequencing templates came from extracted RNA that was reverse transcribed into cDNA. Generated by immunoSEQ multiplex PCR, the TCRdb table keeps only in-frame clones and is missing some. Of about 110,000 clones in the sample, less than 90% are singletons; the top ten hold about 24%. Treatment noted: oral pan-JAK inhibitor, 5-10 mg twice daily. Here the sequenced sample was CD8+ T cells sorted from blood, taken at week 24, from a patient treated with tofacitinib. The receptor source for this set is a human donor with alopecia areata.

Here the CDR3 reads CASNVGTGELFF. For the CDR3, the DNA is TGTGCCAGCAACGTGGGCACCGGGGAGCTGTTTTTT. V gene TRBV6-6 combines with J gene TRBJ2-2, with D unresolved. V was shortened by 7 bases and J by 4 bases, with 7 bases between the two germline ends. Germline CDR1 MNHNY, CDR2 SVGAGI (reference sequence). There are 12 residues in the CDR3.

This rearrangement joins TRBV6-5 to TRBJ2-2; D is undetermined. The CDR3 consists of 15 residues. Germline V gives CDR1 MNHEY, CDR2 SVGAGI. Trimming removed 2 bases from V and 4 bases from J, with 11 bases in between. CDR3 nucleotides: TGTGCCAGCAGTTACGTCAAGGGCTCCACCGGGGAGCTGTTTTTT. Amino acid sequence: CASSYVKGSTGELFF.

The rearrangement joins TRBV27 to TRBJ2-5; no reliable D call. The CDR3 extends over 14 amino acids. Germline CDR1 reads MNHEY; CDR2 reads SMNVEV (reference sequence). Trimming stripped 2 bases from V and 0 bases from J, with 7 bases between. The DNA of the CDR3 is TGTGCCAGCAGTTTAGGAGTAAACCAAGAGACCCAGTACTTC. It specifies CASSLGVNQETQYF.

The chain combines TRBV7-9 with TRBJ2-1, with TRBD2 as a possible D gene (6 bases). Germline lookup yields CDR1 SEHNR and CDR2 FQNEAQ (reference sequence). This CDR3 spans 15 amino acids. Trimming stripped 4 bases from V and 3 bases from J, with 13 bases between. The CDR3 nucleotides read TGTGCCAGCAGCTCAGGGACTTATCGCTACAATGAGCAGTTCTTC. It is translated as CASSSGTYRYNEQFF.

The rearrangement joins TRBV4-1 to TRBJ2-2; 9 bases are a match to TRBD1. CDR1 MGHRA and CDR2 YSYEKL come from the germline V gene. The V segment lost 4 bases and the J segment 7 bases; nucleotides outside the gene matches: 7. The CDR3 loop spans 15 amino acids. The CDR3, as DNA: TGCGCCAGCAGCCTCGGACAGGGGAAAATCGGGGAGCTGTTTTTT. It yields the protein CASSLGQGKIGELFF.

The chain recombines TRBV29-1 with TRBJ2-7; D uncertain. The V and J ends lost 7 bases and 2 bases respectively, with 18 bases between them. In germline, CDR1 is SQVTM, CDR2 ANQGSEA. The CDR3 consists of 14 residues. The CDR3 bases are TGCAGCGCCCTACCGGGTTTTTTAACCTACGAGCAGTACTTC. It translates to CSALPGFLTYEQYF.

This rearrangement joins TRBV14 to TRBJ2-3, with TRBD2 as a possible D gene (7 bases). This CDR3 is built from 14 residues. CDR1 is SGHDN, CDR2 FVKESK, per germline. V dropped 4 bases and J dropped 6 bases, with 14 bases sitting between them. The CDR3 sequence: CASSRGGAPDTQYF. CDR3 DNA: TGTGCCAGCAGCCGGGGGGGCGCCCCCGATACGCAGTATTTT.

CDR3 in amino acids: CASSELAGGINEQFF. The CDR3 coding sequence is TGTGCCAGCAGTGAGTTAGCGGGGGGGATCAATGAGCAGTTCTTC. This rearrangement joins TRBV6-4 to TRBJ2-1; TRBD2 matches at 11 bases. Germline V lookup: CDR1 MRHNA, CDR2 SNTAGT. After removal of 3 bases from V and 6 bases from J, the junction contained 4 bases not matched to a gene. The CDR3 is 15 amino acids.

The J gene is TRBJ2-2, the V gene TRBV7-9; a possible D gene is TRBD2 (5 bases). With 1 base removed from V and 7 bases from J, the gap between germline ends came to 10 bases. Per the germline V gene, CDR1 is SEHNR and CDR2 is FQNEAQ (reference sequence). The CDR3 has 14 residues. CDR3 amino acids: CASSLEKRNGELFF. The CDR3 DNA reads as TGTGCCAGCAGCTTAGAAAAGCGGAACGGGGAGCTGTTTTTT.

For the CDR3, the DNA is TGCGCCAGCAGCTTGGAGGGCCGGTGGAACACTGAAGCTTTCTTT. This encodes CASSLEGRWNTEAFF. This chain connects TRBV5-1 to TRBJ1-1; no clear D gene. Trimming stripped 0 bases from V and 1 base from J, with 10 bases between. The CDR3 has 15 residues. Germline CDR1 and CDR2: SGHRS and YFSETQ.

V is TRBV9 and J is TRBJ2-3; a weak D match, TRBD2 (6 bases). V lost 4 bases and J 6 bases, leaving 12 bases between the germline ends. The CDR3 covers 13 residues. Germline assignment: CDR1 SGDLS and CDR2 YYNGEE. CDR3 amino acids: CASSPHGGDTQYF. CDR3 nucleotides: TGTGCCAGCAGCCCCCACGGAGGGGATACGCAGTATTTT.

This chain uses TRBV6-5 with TRBJ2-5; perhaps TRBD1 as D (7 bases). The CDR3 runs 15 residues. V was shortened by 2 bases and J by 5 bases, with 15 bases between the two germline ends. The germline CDR1 and CDR2 sequences are MNHEY and SVGAGI. DNA of the CDR3: TGTGCCAGCAGTTACGGAGGGGGCGCGCAGGAGACCCAGTACTTC. It yields the protein CASSYGGGAQETQYF.

The V gene is TRBV6-6, the J gene TRBJ2-5, with TRBD2 identical over 11 bases. Trimming took 2 bases from V and 5 from J; bases not matched to a gene: 7. The germline V gene encodes CDR1 MNHNY and CDR2 SVGAGI (reference sequence). The CDR3 is 16 amino acids. The CDR3, as DNA: TGTGCCAGCAGTTACCTATTAGCGGGGGGGCCCGAGACCCAGTACTTC. Protein sequence: CASSYLLAGGPETQYF.

A few counts support this clone. The chain couples TRBV6-5 to TRBJ2-7; TRBD1 matches at 10 bases. This CDR3 has 13 residues. V was clipped by 4 bases and J by 6 bases; unmatched bases: 3. CDR1 is MNHEY and CDR2 is SVGAGI in the germline V gene. The CDR3 bases are TGTGCCAGCAGTTTCGGGACAGGGGCCGAGCAGTACTTC. Amino acid sequence: CASSFGTGAEQYF.